Presented here are 6 T cell receptor beta chains from one specimen sequenced in a study of regulatory T cells in long-lasting Graves disease (dated by TCRdb to about 2021). Libraries came from multiplex PCR. Instrument on record: Illumina HiSeq 4000. TCR beta libraries were built with iRepertoire HTBI primers and Arm-PCR amplification of CDR3 regions. TCRdb reanalyzed the raw reads on its own, using fastp at Q25 for trimming and MiXCR for clone calling, and kept in-frame beta chains. Identical CDR3 protein sequences are pooled into one entry, listed with their most common genes and DNA. The sample yields roughly 420,000 distinct CDR3 sequences; roughly 17% were counted once. The leading ten clones occupy roughly 23% of the sample. In light of the paper, this sample's time point label describes: newly diagnosed GD, antithyroid drugs for less than 3 months. For both TCR sequencing and RNA sequencing, RNA was extracted from PBMCs using TRIzol.

This sample also belongs to another study, concerning T cells in Graves' hyperthyroidism and ophthalmopathy.

This sample comprised peripheral blood mononuclear cells (PBMCs), obtained at new diagnosis, from a patient treated with antithyroid drugs. These receptors were collected from a woman between 18 and 29 years old with Graves disease. Donor details come from another sample of the same person, matched by shared clones.

This clonotype showed up many times. The rearrangement uses TRBV11-2 and TRBJ2-7; a possible D gene is TRBD1 (5 bases). The V gene's germline CDR1 is SGHAT and CDR2 FQNNGV. With 5 bases removed from V and 5 bases from J, the gap between germline ends came to 13 bases. The CDR3 totals 13 residues. The CDR3 here is CASSTRATHEQYF. The CDR3 bases are TGTGCCAGCAGCACCAGGGCGACCCACGAGCAGTACTTC. Filled out from reference TRBV11-2 and TRBJ2-7, the complete variable domain reads EAGVAQSPRYKIIEKRQSVAFWCNPISGHATLYWYQQILGQGPKLLIQFQNNGVVDDSQLPKDRFSAERLKGVDSTLKIQPAKLEDSAVYLCASSTRATHEQYFGPGTRLTVT.

This clonotype has a single count. V and J are TRBV3-1 and TRBJ2-7; 8 positions agree with TRBD2. The germline CDR1 and CDR2 sequences are LGHDT and YNNKEL (reference sequence). With V trimmed by 7 bases and J by 5 bases, 10 bases remained unmatched. The CDR3 totals 14 residues. CDR3 DNA: TGTGCCAGCACCTCATCGGGAGGGCCCCACGAGCAGTACTTC. Translation gives CASTSSGGPHEQYF.

This clonotype was observed a few times. DNA of the CDR3: TGCGCCAGCAGCCAAGGGGAGGGACTAGCGGGGAACAATGAGCAGTTCTTC. Its translation is CASSQGEGLAGNNEQFF. The J gene is TRBJ2-1, the V gene TRBV4-1, with 13 bases that match TRBD2. J gave up 5 bases and V 1 base, and 5 bases lay outside the gene matches. CDR3 length: 17 residues. The germline CDR1 and CDR2 sequences are MGHRA and YSYEKL.

This clonotype was counted many times. The chain employs TRBV20-1 and TRBJ2-1; a possible D gene is TRBD1 (6 bases). The V end was cut by 6 bases, the J end by 3 bases, with 18 bases between. Germline CDR1 and CDR2: DFQATT and SNEGSKA (reference sequence). The CDR3 runs to 15 residues. This CDR3 reads CSALNRQVNYNEQFF. DNA of the CDR3: TGCAGTGCGCTCAACAGACAGGTGAACTACAATGAGCAGTTCTTC.

The V and J genes are TRBV5-1 and TRBJ1-1; TRBD1 aligns across 8 bases. Germline CDR1 SGHRS, CDR2 YFSETQ. This CDR3 has 13 residues. The V gene end was trimmed by 4 bases and the J gene end by 4 bases; junction bases not matched to a gene: 3. This CDR3 is CASSKGQATEAFF. CDR3 nucleotide sequence: TGCGCCAGCAGCAAGGGACAGGCCACTGAAGCTTTCTTT.

This clonotype showed up many times. The V call is TRBV10-1, the J call TRBJ2-7, with 9 bases identical to TRBD1. This CDR3 spans 14 amino acids. Germline V gene lookup returns CDR1 WNHNN and CDR2 SYGVQD (reference sequence). J gave up 7 bases and V 5 bases, and 9 bases lay outside the gene matches. The DNA for the CDR3 is TGCGCCAGCAGTCACTCCACCGGGACAGGGGAGCAGTACTTC. It specifies CASSHSTGTGEQYF.